This TCR beta chain derives from a study of control samples from healthy donors and cancer patients. Sequencing used immunoSEQ multiplex PCR; TCRdb keeps in-frame clones, though not all of them. The table includes 60,000 to 85,000 clones, 85% to 95% detected once. With 1 base removed from V and 8 bases from J, the gap between germline ends came to 14 bases. From germline, CDR1 is MDHEN and CDR2 SYDVKM. This CDR3 contains 14 residues. The source material was blood. This chain uses TRBV28 with TRBJ1-1; D ambiguous. This sequence was found in a woman aged 60-70 years in good health. The CDR3 nucleotides read TGTGCCAGCAGTTTATCTTTAGCCAAGCGAGAAGCTTTCTTT. Protein sequence: CASSLSLAKREAFF. Based on the CDR3 plus reference TRBV28 and TRBJ1-1, the full variable domain is DVKVTQSSRYLVKRTGEKVFLECVQDMDHENMFWYRQDPGLGLRLIYFSYDVKMKEKGDIPEGYSVSREKKERFSLILESASTNQTSMYLCASSLSLAKREAFFGQGTRLTVV.